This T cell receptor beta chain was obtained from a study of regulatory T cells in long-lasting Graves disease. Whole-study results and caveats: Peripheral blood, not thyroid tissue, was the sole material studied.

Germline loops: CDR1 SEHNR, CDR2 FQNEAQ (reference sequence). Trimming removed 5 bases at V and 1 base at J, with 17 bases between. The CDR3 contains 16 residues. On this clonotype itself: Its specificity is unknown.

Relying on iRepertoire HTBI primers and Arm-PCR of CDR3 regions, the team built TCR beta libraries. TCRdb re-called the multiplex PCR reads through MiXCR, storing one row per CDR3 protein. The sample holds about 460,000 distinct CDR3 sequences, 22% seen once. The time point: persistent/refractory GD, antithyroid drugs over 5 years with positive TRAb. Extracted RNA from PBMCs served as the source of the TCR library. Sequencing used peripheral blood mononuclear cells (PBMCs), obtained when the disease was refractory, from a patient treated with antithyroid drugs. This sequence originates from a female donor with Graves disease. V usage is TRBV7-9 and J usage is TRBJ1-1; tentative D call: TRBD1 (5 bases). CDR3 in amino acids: CASSGGIYESNTEAFF. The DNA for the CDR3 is TGTGCCAGCAGCGGGGGGATCTACGAATCGAACACTGAAGCTTTCTTT.